This T cell receptor beta chain was identified in a study of graft-versus-host responses after intestinal transplantation (dated by TCRdb to about 2021). With regard to the full study: The transplants that recipients received were multivisceral, liver-intestinal, or isolated intestinal. After intestinal transplantation, graft-versus-host and host-versus-graft alloreactive T cell clones were followed in the graft, circulation and bone marrow using bulk TCR-beta CDR3 sequencing. A peak of at least 4% donor T cells among recipient peripheral blood mononuclear cells was the definition used for donor T cell macrochimerism. To identify alloreactive clones, pre-transplant mixed lymphocyte reaction products were sequenced and compared with unstimulated pre-transplant donor and recipient T cells. A cohort of about two dozen intestinal transplant recipients, including one retransplant, was enrolled, and a few patients lacking pretransplant specimens were excluded. Samples from three later patients were sequenced in-house on an Illumina MiSeq with MiXCR processing rather than by the commercial service. All recipients received anti-thymocyte globulin induction followed by maintenance tacrolimus and steroids for two to four years.

Library generation was performed with the immunoSEQ multiplex PCR assay. For most patients, genomic DNA was isolated with the Qiagen DNeasy Blood and Tissue Kit and shipped frozen to Adaptive Biotechnologies for TCR sequencing. Adaptive Biotechnologies carried out high-throughput TCR-beta CDR3 sequencing of genomic DNA for most patients. Concerning the study's data processing: TCR sequencing data were retrieved from Adaptive's ImmunoSEQ software for around 20 patients, whereas three other patients were processed with MiXCR and VDJtools. CD4 versus CD8 sorting errors were corrected by removing sequences found in both subsets at a frequency ratio below 5:1. CDR3 nucleotide sequences shared between donor and recipient were removed because their origin could not be assigned. Alloreactive clones required at least 2-fold expansion over unstimulated cells and minimum CFSE-low frequency of 0.002% (template counts) or 0.001% (read counts). A clone was considered mappable if detected in the sequenced pre-transplant spleen, lymph node, or MLR CFSE-low populations of the donor or recipient. Cumulative frequency of alloreactive clones was calculated as a percentage of all sequences weighted by copy number. This is the immuneACCESS table as TCRdb keeps it, with only in-frame sequences that have V and J called. A part of the clones is gone; compared with another copy, unresolved V genes explain less than half, and the rest is unexplained. V and J calls and clone size are as listed in that table; D and trimming were resolved from the DNA. The sample profile shows about 86,000 clones; about nine tenths of them were found once. 0.28% of the sample belongs to the ten largest clones.

Study-wide conclusions, independent of this receptor: Patients with donor T cell macrochimerism had high GvH to HvG T cell clonal ratios in their allografts. GvH clones turned up in recipient bone marrow, with some appearing earlier in ileal mucosa or blood, a pattern consistent with an intestinal mucosal origin. Early after transplant, peak levels of circulating GvH clones were associated with declines in HvG clones. The relatively low number and heterogeneity of intestinal transplant patients limited the conclusions.

Spanning cysteine to phenylalanine, the CDR3 consists of 15 amino acids. Only the CDR3 part of the read is kept: 45 bases, read in frame from the first base. A remark on this clone: Its antigen has not been determined. Base quality data are lacking; no much larger clone is found one base away.

The time point label for this specimen denotes: cells obtained before transplantation from donor or recipient. CD3+CD4+ and CD3+CD8+ populations were FACS-sorted from unstimulated pre-transplant donor and recipient cells taken from spleen or lymph nodes. In this chain, TRBV12-2 is recombined with TRBJ2-7; TRBD2, as called in the table, went unchecked against the DNA. TRBV12-2 is classified as a pseudogene. The receptor was derived from a human donor who was the organ donor for an intestinal transplant. The sample here was unstimulated CD4+ T cells sorted from spleen or lymph node cells, taken before transplant. For the CDR3, the sequence is CASRLAPGLASEQYF. The DNA sequence is as follows: TGTGCAAGTCGCTTAGCGCCGGGACTAGCATCCGAGCAGTACTTC.